The rows below give T cell receptor beta chains drawn from one sample of a study of OX40 agonist ivuxolimab in advanced cancers. Assay: immunoSEQ multiplex PCR; the TCRdb copy retains only in-frame clones and omits some. The sample has about 86,000 clones, 91% seen once. Sequencing was performed on CD4+ or CD8+ T cells sorted from blood, taken in a trial of the OX40 agonist ivuxolimab. These receptors all stem from an adult with an advanced solid tumor such as melanoma, head and neck, liver or kidney cancer. Each CDR3 is given with its conserved first and last residue. A D gene is named only where the DNA matches it firmly. A row's size may be missing; if present it is once, few, many or a size class.

j_call cdr3_length clone_size v_call d_call cdr3_nt cdr3_aa
TRBJ2-5 13 . TRBV6-5 . TGTGCCAGCAGTCCGACCAGGGTGGGAGAGCAGTACTTC CASSPTRVGEQYF
TRBJ2-1 16 . TRBV4-1 TRBD2 TGCGCCAGCAGCTTCCCAGGACTAGCGGGAGCCGATGAGCAGTTCTTC CASSFPGLAGADEQFF
TRBJ2-7 14 once TRBV7-9 . TGTGCCAGCAGCATGGGCGGGACCACCTACGAGCAGTACTTC CASSMGGTTYEQYF
TRBJ1-1 12 . TRBV5-1 . TGCGCCAGCAGCCCAATGGGCACTGAAGCTTTCTTT CASSPMGTEAFF
TRBJ1-3 14 once TRBV7-9 . TGTGCCAGCAGCCATCAAGGACCTGGAAACACCATATATTTT CASSHQGPGNTIYF
TRBJ2-2 16 once TRBV12-2 . TGTGCAAGTCGCTTGACTAGCGGGAGTAGGACCGGGGAGCTGTTTTTT CASRLTSGSRTGELFF
TRBJ2-3 16 . TRBV7-9 TRBD1 TGTGCCAGCAGCTTTGGGAGAGGGGGCCCGGCAGATACGCAGTATTTT CASSFGRGGPADTQYF
TRBJ1-3 15 . TRBV29-1 . TGCAGCGTTGCAGGGACGTCCTACGCTGGAAACACCATATATTTT CSVAGTSYAGNTIYF
TRBJ1-5 13 . TRBV6-5 . TGTGCCAGCAAATTGGGACCTCGTCGGCCCCAGCATTTT CASKLGPRRPQHF
TRBJ1-5 15 . TRBV18 . TGTGCCAGCTCAAGGTCGACAGATAGCAATCAGCCCCAGCATTTT CASSRSTDSNQPQHF
TRBJ2-1 15 . TRBV7-9 TRBD1 TGTGCCAGCAGCTTAGAAGGGGGCCCGTACAATGAGCAGTTCTTC CASSLEGGPYNEQFF
TRBJ1-1 16 . TRBV6-5 TRBD1 TGTGCCAGCAGTTACTATCTTCCCGGGACAGGTCGTGAAGCTTTCTTT CASSYYLPGTGREAFF
TRBJ2-1 14 . TRBV4-1 . TGCGCCAGCAGCCAAGATATCTCCTACAATGAGCAGTTCTTC CASSQDISYNEQFF
TRBJ2-2 17 few TRBV7-3 . TGTGCCAGCAGCTTAAGAACTAGCCTTTACCCTGACGGGGAGCTGTTTTTT CASSLRTSLYPDGELFF
TRBJ2-5 11 . TRBV6-6 . TGTGCCAGCAGTTACTCGGAGACCCAGTACTTC CASSYSETQYF
TRBJ2-5 15 once TRBV6-5 . TGTGCCAGCACCAATAAGGATAGGGGGTGGGAGACCCAGTACTTC CASTNKDRGWETQYF
TRBJ1-2 15 . TRBV5-1 . TGCGCCAGCAGCCACGGGACATTCTCGTTAGCGTCGAGCACTTTC CASSHGTFSLASSTF
TRBJ2-7 16 . TRBV9 . TGTGCCAGCAGCTCCCCCGAGGGGGACTATTCCTACGAGCAGTACTTC CASSSPEGDYSYEQYF
TRBJ2-4 16 . TRBV4-1 . TGCGCCAGCAGCCAAGAACAAAGGTTAGCCAAAAACATTCAGTACTTC CASSQEQRLAKNIQYF
TRBJ2-7 16 . TRBV4-1 . TGCGCCAGCAGCCAAGATCGTAGGACCCTGGGACACGAGCAGTACTTC CASSQDRRTLGHEQYF
TRBJ1-1 14 . TRBV5-4 . TGTGCCAGCAGCTTGGGGCAGCCTCCGAGTCAAGCTTTCTTT CASSLGQPPSQAFF
TRBJ1-2 13 . TRBV14 . TGTGCCAGCAGCCAAGGGCGCACCTATGGCTACACCTTC CASSQGRTYGYTF
TRBJ1-1 14 . TRBV5-1 . TGCGCCAGCAGCCCAAGTGGGGGGTACACTGAAGCTTTCTTT CASSPSGGYTEAFF
TRBJ2-2 17 . TRBV5-1 TRBD2 TGCGCCAGCAGCTTGGGACTAGCGGGAGGACAGAACGGGGAGCTGTTTTTT CASSLGLAGGQNGELFF
TRBJ2-7 15 . TRBV15 TRBD1 TGTGCCACCAGCAGAGATCGGCAGGGGGCTAACGAGCAGTACTTC CATSRDRQGANEQYF
TRBJ1-2 15 . TRBV7-9 . TGTGCCAGCAGCGATACCGTAGGAGTTAACTATGGCTACACCTTC CASSDTVGVNYGYTF
TRBJ2-3 14 . TRBV7-7 TRBD1 TGTGCTAGCAGCCTGGGGACAGGGCCGGATACGCAGTATTTT CASSLGTGPDTQYF
TRBJ1-1 15 . TRBV6-6 . TGTGCCAGCAGTTACTTGGCACCCTCGAACACTGAAGCTTTCTTT CASSYLAPSNTEAFF
TRBJ2-7 11 . TRBV6-5 . TGTGCCAGCAGTGGGGTCGGCGAGCAGTACTTC CASSGVGEQYF
TRBJ2-1 16 . TRBV27 TRBD2 TGTGCCAGCAGTTTAGGGACTAGCGGGAGTCTCCCTGAGCAGTTCTTC CASSLGTSGSLPEQFF
TRBJ2-5 16 . TRBV5-6 TRBD2 TGTGCCAGCAGCTTGATCCGACTAGCGGGGGGCGAGACCCAGTACTTC CASSLIRLAGGETQYF
TRBJ2-7 16 . TRBV4-2 TRBD2 TGTGCCAGCAGCCAAGGGACTAGCGGATCGACCTACGAGCAGTACTTC CASSQGTSGSTYEQYF
TRBJ1-5 13 . TRBV27 . TGTGCCAGCAGTTGGGACAGCAATCAGCCCCAGCATTTT CASSWDSNQPQHF